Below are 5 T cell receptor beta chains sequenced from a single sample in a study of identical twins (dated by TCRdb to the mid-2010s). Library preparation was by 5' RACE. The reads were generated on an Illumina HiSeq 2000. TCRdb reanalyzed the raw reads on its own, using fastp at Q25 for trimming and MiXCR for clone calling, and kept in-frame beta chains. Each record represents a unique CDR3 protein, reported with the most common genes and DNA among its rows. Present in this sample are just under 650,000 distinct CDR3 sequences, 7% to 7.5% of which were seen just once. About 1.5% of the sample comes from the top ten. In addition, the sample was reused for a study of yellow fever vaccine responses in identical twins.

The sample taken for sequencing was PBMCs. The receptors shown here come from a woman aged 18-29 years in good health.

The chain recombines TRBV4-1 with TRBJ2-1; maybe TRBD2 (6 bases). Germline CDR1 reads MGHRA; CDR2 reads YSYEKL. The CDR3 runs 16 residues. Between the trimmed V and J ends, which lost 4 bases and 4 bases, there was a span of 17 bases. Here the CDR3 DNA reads TGCGCCAGCAGCCTTCAGCAGCGGGCAGATTACAATGAGCAGTTCTTC. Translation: CASSLQQRADYNEQFF.

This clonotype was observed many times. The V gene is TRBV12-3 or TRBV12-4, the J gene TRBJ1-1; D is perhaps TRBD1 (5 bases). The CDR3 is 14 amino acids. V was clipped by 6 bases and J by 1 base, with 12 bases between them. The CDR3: CASSRGGSNTEAFF. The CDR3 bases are TGTGCCAGCAGCCGTGGGGGATCGAACACTGAAGCTTTCTTT.

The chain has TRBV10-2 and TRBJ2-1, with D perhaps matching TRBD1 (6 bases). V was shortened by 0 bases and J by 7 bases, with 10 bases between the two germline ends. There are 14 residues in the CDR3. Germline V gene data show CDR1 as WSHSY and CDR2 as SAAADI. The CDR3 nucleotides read TGCGCCAGCAGTGAGTCGGGGGCCGGGAATGAGCAGTTCTTC. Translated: CASSESGAGNEQFF.

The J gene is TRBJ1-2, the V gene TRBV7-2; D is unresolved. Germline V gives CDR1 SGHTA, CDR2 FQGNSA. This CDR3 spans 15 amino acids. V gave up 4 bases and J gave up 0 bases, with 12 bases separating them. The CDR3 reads CASSYSSGTNYGYTF. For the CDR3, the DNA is TGTGCCAGCAGCTACAGCTCCGGAACTAACTATGGCTACACCTTC.

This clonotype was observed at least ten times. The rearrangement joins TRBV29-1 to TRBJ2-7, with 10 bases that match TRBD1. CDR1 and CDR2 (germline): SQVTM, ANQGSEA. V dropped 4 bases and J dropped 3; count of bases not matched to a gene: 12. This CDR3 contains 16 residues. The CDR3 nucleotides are TGCAGCGTTGTGAAGGGTGGACAGGGGGACCGCTACGAGCAGTACTTC. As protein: CSVVKGGQGDRYEQYF.